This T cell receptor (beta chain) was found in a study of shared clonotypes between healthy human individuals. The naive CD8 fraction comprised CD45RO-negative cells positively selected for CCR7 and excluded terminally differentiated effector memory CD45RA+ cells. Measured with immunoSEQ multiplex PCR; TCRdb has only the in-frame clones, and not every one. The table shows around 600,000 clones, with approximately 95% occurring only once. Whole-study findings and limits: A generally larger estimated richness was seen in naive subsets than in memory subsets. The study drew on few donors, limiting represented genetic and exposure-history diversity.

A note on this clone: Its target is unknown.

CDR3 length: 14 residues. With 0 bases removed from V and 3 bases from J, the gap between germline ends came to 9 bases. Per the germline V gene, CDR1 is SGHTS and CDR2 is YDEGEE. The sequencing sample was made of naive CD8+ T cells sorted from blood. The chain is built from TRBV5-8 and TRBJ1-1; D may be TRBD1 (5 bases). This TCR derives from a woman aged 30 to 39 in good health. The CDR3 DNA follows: TGTGCCAGCAGCTTGGACAGGAGTTACACTGAAGCTTTCTTT. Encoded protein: CASSLDRSYTEAFF.